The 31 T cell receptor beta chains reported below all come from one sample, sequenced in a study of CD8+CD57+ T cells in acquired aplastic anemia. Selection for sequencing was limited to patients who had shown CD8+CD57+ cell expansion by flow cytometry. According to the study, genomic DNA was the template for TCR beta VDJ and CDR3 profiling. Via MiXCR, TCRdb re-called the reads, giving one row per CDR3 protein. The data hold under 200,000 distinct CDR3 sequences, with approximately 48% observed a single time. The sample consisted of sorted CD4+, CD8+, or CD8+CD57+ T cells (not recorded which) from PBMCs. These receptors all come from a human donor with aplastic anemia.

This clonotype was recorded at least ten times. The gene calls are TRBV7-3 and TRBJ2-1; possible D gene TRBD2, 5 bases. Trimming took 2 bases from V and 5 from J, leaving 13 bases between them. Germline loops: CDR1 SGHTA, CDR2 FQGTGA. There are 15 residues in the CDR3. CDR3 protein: CASSLSRSGHNEQFF. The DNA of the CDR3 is TGTGCCAGCAGCTTATCCAGGAGCGGCCACAATGAGCAGTTCTTC. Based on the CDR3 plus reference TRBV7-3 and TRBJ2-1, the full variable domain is GAGVSQTPSNKVTEKGKYVELRCDPISGHTALYWYRQSLGQGPEFLIYFQGTGAADDSGLPNDRFFAVRPEGSVSTLKIQRTERGDSAVYLCASSLSRSGHNEQFFGPGTRLTVL.

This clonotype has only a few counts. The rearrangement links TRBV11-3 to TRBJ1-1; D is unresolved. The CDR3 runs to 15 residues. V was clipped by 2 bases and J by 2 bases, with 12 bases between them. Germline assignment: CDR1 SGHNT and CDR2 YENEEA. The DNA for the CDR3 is TGTGCCAGCAGCTTAATCGGTACTCTTAACACTGAAGCTTTCTTT. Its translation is CASSLIGTLNTEAFF.

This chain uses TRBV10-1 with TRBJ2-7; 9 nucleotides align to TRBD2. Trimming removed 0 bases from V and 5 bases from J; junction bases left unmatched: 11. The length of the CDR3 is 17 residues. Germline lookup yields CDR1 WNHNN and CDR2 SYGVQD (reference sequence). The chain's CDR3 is CASSESIGASGIHEQYF. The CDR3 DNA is TGCGCCAGCAGTGAGTCGATAGGGGCTAGCGGGATCCACGAGCAGTACTTC.

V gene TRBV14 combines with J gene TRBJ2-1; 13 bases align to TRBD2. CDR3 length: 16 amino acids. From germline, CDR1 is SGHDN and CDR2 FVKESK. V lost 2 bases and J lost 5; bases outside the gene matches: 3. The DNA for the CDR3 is TGTGCCAGCAGCCAATCGGGACTAGCGGGACACAATGAGCAGTTCTTC. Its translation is CASSQSGLAGHNEQFF.

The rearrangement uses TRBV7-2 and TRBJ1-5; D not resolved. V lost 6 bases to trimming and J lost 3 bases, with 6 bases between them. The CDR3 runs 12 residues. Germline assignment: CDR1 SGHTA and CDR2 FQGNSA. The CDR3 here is CASSPPNQPQHF. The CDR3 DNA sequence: TGTGCCAGCAGTCCGCCCAATCAGCCCCAGCATTTT.

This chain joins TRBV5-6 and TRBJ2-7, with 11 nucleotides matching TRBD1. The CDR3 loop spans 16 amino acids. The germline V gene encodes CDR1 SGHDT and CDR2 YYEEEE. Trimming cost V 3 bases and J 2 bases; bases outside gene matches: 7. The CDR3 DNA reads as TGTGCCAGCAGCTCCACCGGGACAGGGGGGGCCTACGAGCAGTACTTC. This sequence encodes CASSSTGTGGAYEQYF.

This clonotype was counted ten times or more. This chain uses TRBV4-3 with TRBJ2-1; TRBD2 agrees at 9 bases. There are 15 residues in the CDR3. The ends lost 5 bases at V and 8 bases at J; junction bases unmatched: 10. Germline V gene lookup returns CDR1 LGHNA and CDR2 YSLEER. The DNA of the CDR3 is TGCGCCAGCAGCTACATAGCGGGAGTTCCTCATGAGCAGTTCTTC. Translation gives CASSYIAGVPHEQFF.

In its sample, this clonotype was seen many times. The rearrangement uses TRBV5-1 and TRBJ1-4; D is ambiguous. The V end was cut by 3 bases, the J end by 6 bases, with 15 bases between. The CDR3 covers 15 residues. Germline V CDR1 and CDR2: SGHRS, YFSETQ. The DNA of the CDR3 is TGCGCCAGCAGCTCCCAGGCGGGAAGCCATGAAAAACTGTTTTTT. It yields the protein CASSSQAGSHEKLFF.

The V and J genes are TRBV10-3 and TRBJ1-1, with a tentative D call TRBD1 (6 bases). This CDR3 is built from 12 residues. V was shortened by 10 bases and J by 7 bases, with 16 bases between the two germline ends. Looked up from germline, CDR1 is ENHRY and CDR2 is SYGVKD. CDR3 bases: TGTGCCACCTCATTACAGGGAGATGAAGCTTTCTTT. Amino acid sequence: CATSLQGDEAFF.

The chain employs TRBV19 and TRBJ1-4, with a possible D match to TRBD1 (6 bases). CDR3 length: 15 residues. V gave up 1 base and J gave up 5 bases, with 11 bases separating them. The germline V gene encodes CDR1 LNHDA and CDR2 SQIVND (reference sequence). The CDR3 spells CASSIGTGTNEKLFF. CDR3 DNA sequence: TGTGCCAGTAGTATAGGCACCGGGACAAATGAAAAACTGTTTTTT.

The CDR3 DNA sequence: TGTGCCAGCAGTCTAATTCACAGGGCCAATCAGCCCCAGCATTTT. Translation: CASSLIHRANQPQHF. This sequence joins TRBV12-3 or TRBV12-4 and TRBJ1-5; weak D call: TRBD1 (6 bases). The CDR3 contains 15 residues. Trimming took 5 bases from V and 3 from J, leaving 14 bases between them.

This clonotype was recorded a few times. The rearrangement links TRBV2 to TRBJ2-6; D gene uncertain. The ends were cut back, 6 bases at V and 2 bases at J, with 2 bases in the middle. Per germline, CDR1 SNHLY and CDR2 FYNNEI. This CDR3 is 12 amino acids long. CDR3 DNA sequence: TGTGCCAGCAGCCCTGGGGCCAACGTCCTGACTTTC. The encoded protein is CASSPGANVLTF. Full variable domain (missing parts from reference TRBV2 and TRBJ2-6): EPEVTQTPSHQVTQMGQEVILRCVPISNHLYFYWYRQILGQKVEFLVSFYNNEISEKSEIFDDQFSVERPDGSNFTLKIRSTKLEDSAMYFCASSPGANVLTFGAGSRLTVL.

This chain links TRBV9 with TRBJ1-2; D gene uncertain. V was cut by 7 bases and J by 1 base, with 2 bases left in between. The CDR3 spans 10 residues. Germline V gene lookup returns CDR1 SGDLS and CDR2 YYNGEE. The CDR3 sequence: CASGNYGYTF. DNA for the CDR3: TGTGCCAGCGGTAACTATGGCTACACCTTC.

The CDR3 DNA is TGTGCCAGCAGGCCTGGGACAGGGGGCGCCGCTGGGGCCAACGTCCTGACTTTC. Translation gives CASRPGTGGAAGANVLTF. The chain carries TRBV4-2 and TRBJ2-6; 12 positions match TRBD1. The germline gives CDR1 LGHNA, CDR2 YNFKEQ. V was pared by 6 bases and J by 2 bases, with 8 bases of the junction left unmatched. The CDR3 sequence is 18 residues long.

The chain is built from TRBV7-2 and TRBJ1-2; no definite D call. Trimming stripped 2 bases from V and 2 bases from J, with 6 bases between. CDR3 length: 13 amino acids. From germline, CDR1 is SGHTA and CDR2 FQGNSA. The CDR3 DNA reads TGTGCCAGCAGCTTACAGAGAAACTATGGCTACACCTTC. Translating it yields CASSLQRNYGYTF. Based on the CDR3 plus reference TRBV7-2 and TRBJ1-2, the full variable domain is GAGVSQSPSNKVTEKGKDVELRCDPISGHTALYWYRQSLGQGLEFLIYFQGNSAPDKSGLPSDRFSAERTGGSVSTLTIQRTQQEDSAVYLCASSLQRNYGYTFGSGTRLTVV.

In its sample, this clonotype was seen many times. The CDR3 sequence: CSARPPWQNTGELFF. DNA of the CDR3: TGCAGTGCTAGACCCCCGTGGCAGAACACCGGGGAGCTGTTTTTT. The chain recombines TRBV20-1 with TRBJ2-2; D ambiguous. V was cut by 2 bases and J by 1 base, with 11 bases left in between. The germline CDR1 and CDR2 sequences are DFQATT and SNEGSKA (reference sequence). CDR3 length equals 15 residues.

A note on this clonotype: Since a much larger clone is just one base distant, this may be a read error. The CDR3 bases are TGTGCCAGCAGCCGTGTCTCAGGGACTAGCGGCTATAAGCAGTTCTTC. Translated: CASSRVSGTSGYKQFF. The chain combines TRBV3-1 with TRBJ2-1; 11 nucleotides agree with TRBD2. This CDR3 region has 16 residues. Germline CDR1 is LGHDT and CDR2 is YNNKEL (reference sequence). V was clipped by 4 bases and J by 11 bases; unmatched bases: 13.

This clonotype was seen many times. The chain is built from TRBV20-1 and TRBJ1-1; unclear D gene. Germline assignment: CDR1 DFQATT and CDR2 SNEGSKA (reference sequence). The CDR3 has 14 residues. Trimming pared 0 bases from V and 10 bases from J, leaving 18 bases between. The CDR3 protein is CSARDPRTPLGAFF. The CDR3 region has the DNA TGCAGTGCTAGAGACCCGCGAACTCCCCTGGGAGCTTTCTTT.

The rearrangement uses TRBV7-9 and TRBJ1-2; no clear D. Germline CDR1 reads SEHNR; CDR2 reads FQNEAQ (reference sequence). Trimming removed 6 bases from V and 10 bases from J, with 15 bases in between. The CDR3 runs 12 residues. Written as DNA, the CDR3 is TGTGCCAGCAGTTTACAGACTAGTGTCTACACCTTC. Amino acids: CASSLQTSVYTF.

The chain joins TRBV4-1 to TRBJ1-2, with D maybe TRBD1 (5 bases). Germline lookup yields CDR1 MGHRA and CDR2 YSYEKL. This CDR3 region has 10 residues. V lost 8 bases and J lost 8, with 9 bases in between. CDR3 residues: CASRGWGYTF. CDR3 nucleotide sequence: TGCGCCAGCCGGGGCTGGGGCTACACCTTC.

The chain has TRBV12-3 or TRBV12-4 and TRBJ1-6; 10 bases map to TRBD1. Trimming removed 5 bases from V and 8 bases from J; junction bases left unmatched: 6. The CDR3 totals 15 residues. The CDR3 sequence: CASSASGTGDSPLHF. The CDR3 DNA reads TGTGCCAGCAGTGCGTCCGGGACAGGGGATTCACCCCTCCACTTT.

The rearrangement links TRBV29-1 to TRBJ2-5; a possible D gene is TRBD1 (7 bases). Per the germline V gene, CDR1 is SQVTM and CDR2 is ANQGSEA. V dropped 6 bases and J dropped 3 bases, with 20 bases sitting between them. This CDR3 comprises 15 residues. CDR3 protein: CSVHRGGGTEETQYF. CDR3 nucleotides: TGCAGCGTCCACAGGGGAGGAGGCACTGAAGAGACCCAGTACTTC.

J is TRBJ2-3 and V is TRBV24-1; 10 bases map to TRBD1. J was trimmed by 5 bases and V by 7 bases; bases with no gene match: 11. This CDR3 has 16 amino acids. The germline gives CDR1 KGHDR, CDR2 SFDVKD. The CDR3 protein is CATRPNPGQGQDTQYF. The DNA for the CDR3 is TGTGCCACCAGGCCCAATCCGGGACAGGGGCAAGATACGCAGTATTTT.

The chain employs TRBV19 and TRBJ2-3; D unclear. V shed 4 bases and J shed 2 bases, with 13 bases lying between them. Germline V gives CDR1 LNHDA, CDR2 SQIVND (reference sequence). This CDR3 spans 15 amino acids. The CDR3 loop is CASSTNTMYTDTQYF. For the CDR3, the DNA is TGTGCCAGTAGTACAAACACGATGTACACAGATACGCAGTATTTT.

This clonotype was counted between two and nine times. The CDR3 is CAISEGQGNTGELFF. For the CDR3, the DNA is TGTGCCATCAGTGAAGGACAGGGGAACACCGGGGAGCTGTTTTTT. The chain employs TRBV10-3 and TRBJ2-2; 8 bases align to TRBD1. CDR3 size: 15 residues. V was clipped by 3 bases and J by 1 base; unmatched bases: 1. Germline V gene sequence: CDR1 ENHRY, CDR2 SYGVKD.

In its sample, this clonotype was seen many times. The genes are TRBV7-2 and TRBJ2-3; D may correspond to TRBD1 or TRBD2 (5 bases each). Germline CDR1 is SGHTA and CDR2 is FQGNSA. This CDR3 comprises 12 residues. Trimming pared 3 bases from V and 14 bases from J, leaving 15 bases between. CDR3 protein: CASSFLEGSRYF. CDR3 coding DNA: TGTGCCAGCAGCTTTCTCGAGGGGTCTCGGTATTTT.

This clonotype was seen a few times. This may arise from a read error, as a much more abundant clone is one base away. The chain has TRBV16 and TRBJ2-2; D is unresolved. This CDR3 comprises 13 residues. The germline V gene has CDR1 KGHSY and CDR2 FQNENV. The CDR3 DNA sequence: TGTTCCAGCAGCTCTAAGAGCACCGGGGAGCTGTTTTTT. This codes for CSSSSKSTGELFF.

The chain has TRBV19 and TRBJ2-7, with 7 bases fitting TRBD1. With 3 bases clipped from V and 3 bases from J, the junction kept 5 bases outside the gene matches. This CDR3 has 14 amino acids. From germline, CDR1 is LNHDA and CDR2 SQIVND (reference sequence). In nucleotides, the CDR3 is TGTGCCAGTAGTATTGGGCAGGGGGTCTACGAGCAGTACTTC. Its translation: CASSIGQGVYEQYF.

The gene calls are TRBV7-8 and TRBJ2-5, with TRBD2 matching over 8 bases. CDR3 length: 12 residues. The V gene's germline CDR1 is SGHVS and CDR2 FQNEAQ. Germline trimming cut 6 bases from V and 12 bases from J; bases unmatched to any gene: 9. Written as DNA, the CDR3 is TGTGCCAGCAGGGGCGAAGCGGGAGTAAAGTACTTC. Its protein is CASRGEAGVKYF.

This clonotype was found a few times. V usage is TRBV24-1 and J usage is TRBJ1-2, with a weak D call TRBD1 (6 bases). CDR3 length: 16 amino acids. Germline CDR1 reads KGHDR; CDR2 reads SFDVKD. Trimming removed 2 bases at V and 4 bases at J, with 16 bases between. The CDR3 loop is CATSDSREGGFYGYTF. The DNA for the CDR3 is TGTGCCACCAGTGATTCGAGGGAGGGGGGATTCTATGGCTACACCTTC.

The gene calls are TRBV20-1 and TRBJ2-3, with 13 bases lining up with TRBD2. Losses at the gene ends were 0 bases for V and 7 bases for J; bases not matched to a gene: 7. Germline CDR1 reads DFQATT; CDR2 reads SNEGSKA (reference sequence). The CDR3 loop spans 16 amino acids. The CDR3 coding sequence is TGCAGTGCTAGAGACGTGACTAGCGGGGGGCCCAATACGCAGTATTTT. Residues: CSARDVTSGGPNTQYF.